The 15 T cell receptor beta chains presented below share a single source sample, sequenced in a study of Tregs in tolerant kidney transplant recipients. TCRdb keeps only in-frame clones here, not all; method: immunoSEQ multiplex PCR. This table holds 70,000 to 95,000 clones, approximately 90% found once. Material: Tregs from blood, obtained before the transplant. These receptors were collected from a human donor who received a combined kidney and bone marrow transplant.

The genes are TRBV5-6 and TRBJ2-3; 10 nucleotides line up with TRBD2. V lost 3 bases and J lost 2; bases outside the gene matches: 9. The CDR3 is 17 amino acids. The germline CDR1 and CDR2 sequences are SGHDT and YYEEEE. CDR3 in DNA: TGTGCCAGCAGCTCCCACCCCGGACTAGCGGACACAGATACGCAGTATTTT. Translated, it gives CASSSHPGLADTDTQYF.

This clone was detected only a few times. The rearrangement joins TRBV6-1 to TRBJ2-5; D possibly corresponds to TRBD1 (5 bases). V gave up 7 bases and J gave up 7 bases, with 10 bases separating them. The germline V gene has CDR1 MNHNS and CDR2 SASEGT. This CDR3 spans 11 amino acids. CDR3 DNA: TGTGCCAGCACCCAGGGATCGACCCAGTACTTC. Translation: CASTQGSTQYF.

The chain links TRBV6-6 to TRBJ2-1; D not resolved. CDR3 length: 14 residues. V was clipped by 4 bases and J by 7 bases, with 14 bases between them. Germline V gives CDR1 MNHNY, CDR2 SVGAGI (reference sequence). The CDR3 spells CASSFRTKGNEQFF. The DNA of the CDR3 is TGTGCCAGCAGTTTCAGGACGAAGGGAAATGAGCAGTTCTTC.

The rearrangement links TRBV27 to TRBJ2-1; 7 positions match TRBD2. Germline assignment: CDR1 MNHEY and CDR2 SMNVEV (reference sequence). Unmatched junction bases numbered 2, after V lost 4 bases and J lost 5 bases. This CDR3 has 13 amino acids. The CDR3 region is CASSWDYNNEQFF. The DNA for the CDR3 is TGTGCCAGCAGTTGGGACTATAACAATGAGCAGTTCTTC.

This clone was seen only once. The rearrangement links TRBV2 to TRBJ1-5; D uncertain. The CDR3 length is 13 residues. The V and J ends lost 6 bases and 0 bases respectively, with 6 bases between them. The V gene's germline CDR1 is SNHLY and CDR2 FYNNEI. The CDR3 DNA follows: TGTGCCAGCAGCGGGGATAGCAATCAGCCCCAGCATTTT. Protein product: CASSGDSNQPQHF. Based on the CDR3 plus reference TRBV2 and TRBJ1-5, the full variable domain is EPEVTQTPSHQVTQMGQEVILRCVPISNHLYFYWYRQILGQKVEFLVSFYNNEISEKSEIFDDQFSVERPDGSNFTLKIRSTKLEDSAMYFCASSGDSNQPQHFGDGTRLSIL.

This chain joins TRBV2 and TRBJ2-7; D remains ambiguous. V shed 6 bases and J shed 2 bases, with 11 bases lying between them. The CDR3 sequence is 13 residues long. CDR1 is SNHLY and CDR2 is FYNNEI in the germline V gene. The CDR3 DNA reads as TGTGCCAGCAGACCTAGTCCGGCCTACGAGCAGTACTTC. Translated, it gives CASRPSPAYEQYF.

The chain couples TRBV25-1 to TRBJ1-2, with a tentative D call TRBD1 (5 bases). V was trimmed by 5 bases and J by 8 bases, leaving 15 bases between them. In germline, CDR1 is MGHDK, CDR2 SYGVNS. CDR3 size: 13 residues. CDR3 loop: CASSWGHETGYTF. The CDR3 coding sequence is TGTGCCAGCAGTTGGGGCCACGAAACCGGCTACACCTTC.

The chain joins TRBV28 to TRBJ2-7; TRBD1 agrees at 8 bases. Germline V gene lookup returns CDR1 MDHEN and CDR2 SYDVKM. With 7 bases clipped from V and 1 base from J, the junction kept 9 bases outside the gene matches. This CDR3 comprises 15 residues. CDR3 bases: TGTGCCAGCATCCGAGGGGACAGGCTATCCTACGAGCAGTACTTC. It codes for CASIRGDRLSYEQYF.

This clone occurred once. The CDR3 is CASSQALEVSFPYGYTF. CDR3 nucleotide sequence: TGCGCCAGCAGCCAAGCCCTGGAGGTTTCCTTCCCCTATGGCTACACCTTC. The chain combines TRBV4-1 with TRBJ1-2; D is unresolved. Per germline, CDR1 MGHRA and CDR2 YSYEKL. Trimming removed 1 base at V and 4 bases at J, with 19 bases between. The CDR3 sequence is 17 residues long.

This chain links TRBV2 with TRBJ2-1; D remains unclear. CDR3 length: 13 residues. Per the germline V gene, CDR1 is SNHLY and CDR2 is FYNNEI. V gave up 5 bases and J gave up 10 bases, with 15 bases separating them. The CDR3 DNA follows: TGTGCCAGCAGTAGGGAACTCCACTCAGAGCAGTTCTTC. Amino acid sequence: CASSRELHSEQFF. The whole variable domain, remainder taken from reference TRBV2 and TRBJ2-1, is EPEVTQTPSHQVTQMGQEVILRCVPISNHLYFYWYRQILGQKVEFLVSFYNNEISEKSEIFDDQFSVERPDGSNFTLKIRSTKLEDSAMYFCASSRELHSEQFFGPGTRLTVL.

This rearrangement joins TRBV5-4 to TRBJ2-7, with D maybe TRBD2 (6 bases). The CDR3 is 17 residues long. Germline CDR1 SGHNT, CDR2 YYREEE (reference sequence). Trimming removed 4 bases at V and 7 bases at J, with 27 bases between. The CDR3 is CASSHEVLGGMTREQYF. The CDR3 bases are TGTGCCAGCAGCCACGAAGTACTAGGAGGGATGACACGTGAGCAGTACTTC.

The V gene is TRBV11-2, the J gene TRBJ2-3; no definite D call. The CDR3 length is 16 residues. CDR1 is SGHAT, CDR2 FQNNGV, per germline. V was shortened by 1 base and J by 0 bases, with 11 bases between the two germline ends. CDR3 residues: CASSLVWTKSTDTQYF. The DNA of the CDR3 is TGTGCCAGCAGCTTAGTCTGGACCAAGAGCACAGATACGCAGTATTTT. Based on the CDR3 plus reference TRBV11-2 and TRBJ2-3, the full variable domain is EAGVAQSPRYKIIEKRQSVAFWCNPISGHATLYWYQQILGQGPKLLIQFQNNGVVDDSQLPKDRFSAERLKGVDSTLKIQPAKLEDSAVYLCASSLVWTKSTDTQYFGPGTRLTVL.

The CDR3 sequence is CASSQGRPAGIYNEQFF. DNA of the CDR3: TGTGCCAGCAGCCAAGGAAGACCAGCGGGGATCTACAATGAGCAGTTCTTC. The rearrangement links TRBV4-2 to TRBJ2-1, with 7 bases lining up with TRBD2. Germline V CDR1 and CDR2: LGHNA, YNFKEQ. There are 17 residues in the CDR3. V shed 1 base, J shed 3 bases, and the junction held 9 bases outside the gene matches.

This chain links TRBV19 with TRBJ1-1, with D perhaps matching TRBD1 (5 bases). Germline V lookup: CDR1 LNHDA, CDR2 SQIVND (reference sequence). The CDR3 totals 14 residues. Trimming left V 3 bases short and J 4 bases short, with 12 bases between. CDR3: CASSMTGGGTEAFF. In nucleotides, the CDR3 is TGTGCCAGTAGTATGACCGGGGGGGGCACTGAAGCTTTCTTT.

This clone was observed a single time. The chain joins TRBV7-8 to TRBJ1-3, with no clear D. Deletions cut 5 bases from V and 6 bases from J, with 5 bases between. The CDR3 has 11 residues. In germline, CDR1 is SGHVS, CDR2 FQNEAQ. This CDR3 reads CASSVLNTIYF. DNA of the CDR3: TGTGCCAGCAGCGTCCTAAACACCATATATTTT.